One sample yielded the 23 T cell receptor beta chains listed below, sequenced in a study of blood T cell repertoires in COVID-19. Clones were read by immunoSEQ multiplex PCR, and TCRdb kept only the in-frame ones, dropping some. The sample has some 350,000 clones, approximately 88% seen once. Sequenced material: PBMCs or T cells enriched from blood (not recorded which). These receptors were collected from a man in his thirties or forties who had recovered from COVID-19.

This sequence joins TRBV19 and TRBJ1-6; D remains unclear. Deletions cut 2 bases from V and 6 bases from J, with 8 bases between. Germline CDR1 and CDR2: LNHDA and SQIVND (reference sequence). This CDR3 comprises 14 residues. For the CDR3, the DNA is TGTGCCAGTAGTATAATGCCGGGTAATTCACCCCTCCACTTT. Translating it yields CASSIMPGNSPLHF.

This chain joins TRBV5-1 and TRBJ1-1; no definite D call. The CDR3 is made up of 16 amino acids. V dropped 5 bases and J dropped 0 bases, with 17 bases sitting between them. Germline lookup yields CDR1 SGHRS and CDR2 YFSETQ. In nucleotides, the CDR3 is TGCGCCAGCAGTCCGGTCTCAAGGGAGATGAACACTGAAGCTTTCTTT. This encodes CASSPVSREMNTEAFF.

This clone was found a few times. CDR3 sequence reads: CSVGYRTGVYEQYF. The CDR3 DNA reads TGCAGCGTTGGTTATCGGACAGGAGTCTACGAGCAGTACTTC. The chain is built from TRBV29-1 and TRBJ2-7; 7 bases are shared with TRBD1. Per germline, CDR1 SQVTM and CDR2 ANQGSEA. The CDR3 totals 14 residues. The junction had 9 bases not matched to a gene; V was cut back by 4 bases and J by 3 bases.

This chain's CDR3 is CASSVGTSSYNEQFF. As DNA, the CDR3 is TGTGCCAGCAGCGTAGGGACTAGCTCCTACAATGAGCAGTTCTTC. This chain joins TRBV9 and TRBJ2-1; TRBD2 agrees at 7 bases. Germline V gene sequence: CDR1 SGDLS, CDR2 YYNGEE. The trim removed 0 bases at V and 0 bases at J, leaving 0 bases unmatched. This CDR3 spans 15 amino acids.

CDR3 nucleotides: TGTGCCAGTAGTGGATGGACAGGGGCGAACAATCAGCCCCAGCATTTT. Amino acids: CASSGWTGANNQPQHF. The chain recombines TRBV19 with TRBJ1-5, with 9 bases matching TRBD1. The CDR3 is made up of 16 amino acids. Germline assignment: CDR1 LNHDA and CDR2 SQIVND (reference sequence). J lost 3 bases, V lost 5 bases, and 8 bases had no gene match.

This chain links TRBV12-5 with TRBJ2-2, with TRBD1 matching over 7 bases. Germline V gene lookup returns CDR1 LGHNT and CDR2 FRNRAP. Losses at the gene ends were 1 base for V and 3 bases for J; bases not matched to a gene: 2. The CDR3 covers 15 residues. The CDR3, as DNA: TGTGCTAGTGGTTTGGGGCAGGGGGACACCGGGGAGCTGTTTTTT. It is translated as CASGLGQGDTGELFF.

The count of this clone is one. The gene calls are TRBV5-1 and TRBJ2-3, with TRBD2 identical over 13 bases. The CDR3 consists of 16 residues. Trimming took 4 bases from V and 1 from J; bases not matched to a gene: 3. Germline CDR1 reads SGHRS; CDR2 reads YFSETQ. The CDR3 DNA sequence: TGCGCCAGCAGCGCAGGACTAGCGGGGGGCACAGATACGCAGTATTTT. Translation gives CASSAGLAGGTDTQYF.

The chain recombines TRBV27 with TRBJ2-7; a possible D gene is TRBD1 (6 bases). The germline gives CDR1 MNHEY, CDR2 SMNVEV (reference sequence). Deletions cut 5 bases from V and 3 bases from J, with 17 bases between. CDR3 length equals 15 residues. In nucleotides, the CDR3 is TGTGCCAGCAGTCGGACAGCTACTCGTCTCTACGAGCAGTACTTC. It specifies CASSRTATRLYEQYF.

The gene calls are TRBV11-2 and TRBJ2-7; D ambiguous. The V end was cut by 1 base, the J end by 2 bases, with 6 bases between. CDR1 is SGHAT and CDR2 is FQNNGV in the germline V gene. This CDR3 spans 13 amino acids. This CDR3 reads CASSLVSAYEQYF. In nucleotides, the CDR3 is TGTGCCAGCAGCTTAGTGTCAGCCTACGAGCAGTACTTC.

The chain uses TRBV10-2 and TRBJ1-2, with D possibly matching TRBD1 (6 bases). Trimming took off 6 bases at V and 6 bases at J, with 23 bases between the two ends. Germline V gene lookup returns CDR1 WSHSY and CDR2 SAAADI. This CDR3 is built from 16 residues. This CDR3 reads CASRATTGFPPNGYTF. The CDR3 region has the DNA TGCGCCAGCAGAGCCACCACAGGGTTTCCCCCTAATGGCTACACCTTC.

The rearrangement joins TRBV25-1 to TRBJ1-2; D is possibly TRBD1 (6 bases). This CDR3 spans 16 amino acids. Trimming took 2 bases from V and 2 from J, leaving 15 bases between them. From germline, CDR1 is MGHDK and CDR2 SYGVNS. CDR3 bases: TGTGCCAGCAGTGAAGACCCCGGGACAAACAACTATGGCTACACCTTC. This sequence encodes CASSEDPGTNNYGYTF.

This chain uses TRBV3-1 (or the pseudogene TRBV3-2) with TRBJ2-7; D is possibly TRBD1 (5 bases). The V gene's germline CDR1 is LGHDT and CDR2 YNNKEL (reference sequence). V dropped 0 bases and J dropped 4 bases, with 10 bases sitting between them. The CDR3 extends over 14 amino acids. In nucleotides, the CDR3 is TGTGCCAGCAGCCAAGATACGGCAGGGTACGAGCAGTACTTC. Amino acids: CASSQDTAGYEQYF.

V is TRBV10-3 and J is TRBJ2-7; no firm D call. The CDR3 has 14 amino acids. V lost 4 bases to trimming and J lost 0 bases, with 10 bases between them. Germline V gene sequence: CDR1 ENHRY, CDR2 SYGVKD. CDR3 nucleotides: TGTGCCATCAGTGCTGGTCTGAGCTCCTACGAGCAGTACTTC. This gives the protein CAISAGLSSYEQYF.

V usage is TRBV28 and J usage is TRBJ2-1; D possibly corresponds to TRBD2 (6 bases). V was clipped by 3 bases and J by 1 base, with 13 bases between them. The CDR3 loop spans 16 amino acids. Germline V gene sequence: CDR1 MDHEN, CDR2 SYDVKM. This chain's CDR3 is CASSLGDWRSYNEQFF. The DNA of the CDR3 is TGTGCCAGCAGTTTGGGGGACTGGAGATCCTACAATGAGCAGTTCTTC.

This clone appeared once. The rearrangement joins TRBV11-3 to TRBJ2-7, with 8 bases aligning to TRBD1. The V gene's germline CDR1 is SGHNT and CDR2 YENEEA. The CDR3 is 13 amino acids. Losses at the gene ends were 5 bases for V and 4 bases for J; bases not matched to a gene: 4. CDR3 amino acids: CASSQGQGYEQYF. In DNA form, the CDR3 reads TGTGCCAGCAGCCAAGGACAGGGTTACGAGCAGTACTTC.

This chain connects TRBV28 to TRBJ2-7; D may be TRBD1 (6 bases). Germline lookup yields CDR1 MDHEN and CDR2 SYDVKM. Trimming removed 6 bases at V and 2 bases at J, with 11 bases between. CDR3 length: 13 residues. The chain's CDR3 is CASRETGTYEQYF. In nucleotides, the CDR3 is TGTGCCAGCAGGGAGACAGGCACCTACGAGCAGTACTTC.

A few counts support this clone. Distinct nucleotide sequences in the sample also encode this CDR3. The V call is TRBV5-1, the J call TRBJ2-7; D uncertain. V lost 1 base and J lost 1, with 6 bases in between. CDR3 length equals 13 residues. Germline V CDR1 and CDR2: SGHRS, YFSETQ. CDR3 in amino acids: CASSLSSSYEQYF. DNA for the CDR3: TGCGCCAGCAGCTTGTCATCATCCTACGAGCAGTACTTC.

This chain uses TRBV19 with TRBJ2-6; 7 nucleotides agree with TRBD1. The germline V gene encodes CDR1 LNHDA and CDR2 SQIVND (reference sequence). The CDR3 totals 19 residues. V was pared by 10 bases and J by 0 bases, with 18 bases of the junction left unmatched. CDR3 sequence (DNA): TGTGCCACTCGACCGGAATTTGGACAGGCGAGCTCTGGGGCCAACGTCCTGACTTTC. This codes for CATRPEFGQASSGANVLTF.

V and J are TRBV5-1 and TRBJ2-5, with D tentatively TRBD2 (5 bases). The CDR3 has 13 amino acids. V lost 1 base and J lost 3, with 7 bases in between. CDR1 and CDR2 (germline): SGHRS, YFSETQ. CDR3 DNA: TGCGCCAGCAGCTTGTCCGGGGAAGAGACCCAGTACTTC. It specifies CASSLSGEETQYF.

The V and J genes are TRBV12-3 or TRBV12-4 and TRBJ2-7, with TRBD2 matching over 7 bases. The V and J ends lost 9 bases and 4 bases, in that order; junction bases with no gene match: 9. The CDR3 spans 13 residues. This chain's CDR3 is CASRASGFYEQYF. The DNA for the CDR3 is TGTGCCAGTAGGGCTAGCGGATTTTACGAGCAGTACTTC.

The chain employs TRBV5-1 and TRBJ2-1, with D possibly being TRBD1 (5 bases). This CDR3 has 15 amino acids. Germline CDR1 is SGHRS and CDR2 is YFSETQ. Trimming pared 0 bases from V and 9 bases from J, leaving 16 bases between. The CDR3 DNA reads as TGCGCCAGCAGCTTGGAACCTGGGGCCGGTCGTGAGCAGTTCTTC. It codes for CASSLEPGAGREQFF.

CDR3: CASSSTGYSGNTIYF. As DNA, the CDR3 is TGTGCCAGCAGTTCGACAGGATACTCTGGAAACACCATATATTTT. This chain links TRBV28 with TRBJ1-3, with a weak D call TRBD1 (6 bases). This CDR3 contains 15 residues. Germline CDR1 is MDHEN and CDR2 is SYDVKM. V was shortened by 4 bases and J by 0 bases, with 10 bases between the two germline ends.

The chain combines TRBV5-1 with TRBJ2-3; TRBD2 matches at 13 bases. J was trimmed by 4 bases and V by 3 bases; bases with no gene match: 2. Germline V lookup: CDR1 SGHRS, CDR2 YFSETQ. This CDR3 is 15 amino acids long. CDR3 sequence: CASSSGTSGADTQYF. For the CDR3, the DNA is TGCGCCAGCAGCTCCGGGACTAGCGGGGCAGATACGCAGTATTTT.